These 18 T cell receptor beta chains originate from one sample sequenced in a study of control samples from healthy donors and cancer patients. Assay used: immunoSEQ multiplex PCR; TCRdb lists only in-frame clones, some missing. Among around 100,000 clones, roughly 90% were seen once, and the ten largest hold about 3%. Input material: blood. Receptors originate from a human donor in good health. The donor label of this sample is uncertain.

The chain carries TRBV28 and TRBJ1-5; 8 bases are a match to TRBD1. This CDR3 contains 16 residues. Germline V CDR1 and CDR2: MDHEN, SYDVKM. Trimming at V came to 5 bases and at J to 3 bases, leaving 9 bases not matched to a gene. The CDR3 loop is CASSVTGTGYNQPQHF. CDR3 nucleotides: TGTGCCAGCAGTGTAACCGGGACAGGATACAATCAGCCCCAGCATTTT.

The chain has TRBV28 and TRBJ2-7, with 10 nucleotides matching TRBD1. Germline V gene data show CDR1 as MDHEN and CDR2 as SYDVKM. The CDR3 runs 11 residues. Trimming removed 8 bases from V and 11 bases from J; junction bases left unmatched: 6. The CDR3 region has the DNA TGTGCCAGCCGAGCAGGACAGGGGGAGTACTTC. Its protein is CASRAGQGEYF.

This chain links TRBV11-2 with TRBJ1-1; D ambiguous. Germline V gene data show CDR1 as SGHAT and CDR2 as FQNNGV. This CDR3 region has 15 residues. V lost 3 bases to trimming and J lost 5 bases, with 16 bases between them. This CDR3 reads CASSFEKAGLTEAFF. The CDR3 nucleotides are TGTGCCAGCAGCTTCGAAAAAGCCGGACTAACTGAAGCTTTCTTT.

V gene TRBV5-4 combines with J gene TRBJ2-7; D gene ambiguous. The CDR3 is made up of 13 amino acids. The germline V gene encodes CDR1 SGHNT and CDR2 YYREEE (reference sequence). Trimming removed 4 bases at V and 6 bases at J, with 14 bases between. The DNA for the CDR3 is TGTGCCAGCAGCCCGGAACGGTTAGGCGAGCAGTACTTC. Translation gives CASSPERLGEQYF.

This clone was recorded once. This chain connects TRBV7-8 to TRBJ1-2, with D possibly being TRBD1 (5 bases). The CDR3 is 15 residues long. V lost 2 bases and J lost 7, with 17 bases in between. The germline V gene has CDR1 SGHVS and CDR2 FQNEAQ. CDR3 sequence (DNA): TGTGCCAGCAGCTTATCCCAGGGTGTAGTTGGTGGCTACACCTTC. It specifies CASSLSQGVVGGYTF.

The chain combines TRBV20-1 with TRBJ1-1; D not resolved. There are 10 residues in the CDR3. The V and J ends lost 8 bases and 1 base respectively, with 5 bases between them. CDR1 is DFQATT and CDR2 is SNEGSKA in the germline V gene (reference sequence). In DNA form, the CDR3 reads TGCAGTACCCCGAACACTGAAGCTTTCTTT. This encodes CSTPNTEAFF.

J is TRBJ2-3 and V is TRBV3-1 (or the pseudogene TRBV3-2), with D perhaps matching TRBD2 (5 bases). V was pared by 0 bases and J by 4 bases, with 8 bases between. This CDR3 is 14 amino acids long. CDR1 LGHDT and CDR2 YNNKEL come from the germline V gene (reference sequence). CDR3 DNA: TGTGCCAGCAGCCAAGAGCTAGCCCCAGATACGCAGTATTTT. Translation gives CASSQELAPDTQYF.

A few counts support this clone. The chain has TRBV6-5 and TRBJ1-5; perhaps TRBD1 as D (6 bases). Trimming cost V 6 bases and J 6 bases, with 15 bases left between them. This CDR3 is built from 14 residues. Germline V gene data show CDR1 as MNHEY and CDR2 as SVGAGI. CDR3 amino acids: CASSRDMESQPQHF. The CDR3 coding sequence is TGTGCCAGCAGCCGGGACATGGAGAGTCAGCCCCAGCATTTT.

The CDR3 region is CASSYSNTIYF. The CDR3 nucleotides read TGTGCCAGCAGTTACTCGAACACCATATATTTT. This chain uses TRBV6-5 with TRBJ1-3; D ambiguous. Germline V lookup: CDR1 MNHEY, CDR2 SVGAGI. This CDR3 comprises 11 residues. Deletions cut 0 bases from V and 7 bases from J, with 1 base between.

DNA of the CDR3: TGTGCCAGCAGCCAAGGAGGCAGGGGGGGGTCGGCTTTCTTT. Encoded protein: CASSQGGRGGSAFF. V usage is TRBV4-2 and J usage is TRBJ1-1, with 7 positions matching TRBD1. Germline-derived CDR1 and CDR2 are LGHNA and YNFKEQ. The CDR3 has 14 residues. V trimming: 1 base; J trimming: 11 bases; junction bases outside the gene matches: 10.

The rearrangement joins TRBV6-5 to TRBJ1-5; 9 positions match TRBD1. Looked up from germline, CDR1 is MNHEY and CDR2 is SVGAGI. Losses at the gene ends were 6 bases for V and 6 bases for J; bases not matched to a gene: 6. The CDR3 is 14 amino acids. In nucleotides, the CDR3 is TGTGCCAGCAGCCCCGGGACAGGGAGTCAGCCCCAGCATTTT. Protein: CASSPGTGSQPQHF.

This chain joins TRBV3-1 (or the pseudogene TRBV3-2) and TRBJ1-3; maybe TRBD1 (5 bases). The length of the CDR3 is 13 residues. Looked up from germline, CDR1 is LGHDT and CDR2 is YNNKEL (reference sequence). The germline V and J ends were trimmed by 8 bases and 1 base, with 9 bases remaining between them. The DNA of the CDR3 is TGTGCCAGCTCCTGGGGGTCTGGAAACACCATATATTTT. Protein product: CASSWGSGNTIYF.

This sequence joins TRBV9 and TRBJ2-3; unclear D gene. From germline, CDR1 is SGDLS and CDR2 YYNGEE. This CDR3 is 14 amino acids long. V was pared by 2 bases and J by 3 bases, with 10 bases between. The CDR3, as DNA: TGTGCCAGCAGCGTTAGATCGCAGACAGATACGCAGTATTTT. Protein sequence: CASSVRSQTDTQYF.

J is TRBJ1-1 and V is TRBV5-1; D is possibly TRBD1 (5 bases). Trimming removed 2 bases from V and 3 bases from J, with 14 bases in between. This CDR3 is 15 amino acids long. Germline V lookup: CDR1 SGHRS, CDR2 YFSETQ. In DNA form, the CDR3 reads TGCGCCAGCAGCTTCAGACGCGGGGGTCACACTGAAGCTTTCTTT. Its translation: CASSFRRGGHTEAFF.

This clone was observed once. The chain uses TRBV7-3 and TRBJ2-3; the D gene is possibly TRBD2 (6 bases). This CDR3 is built from 15 residues. The ends were cut back, 2 bases at V and 1 base at J, with 10 bases in the middle. Germline CDR1 reads SGHTA; CDR2 reads FQGTGA. CDR3 in amino acids: CASSLVGGGTDTQYF. The CDR3 DNA sequence: TGTGCCAGCAGCTTAGTGGGGGGAGGCACAGATACGCAGTATTTT. Complete variable domain (other parts from reference TRBV7-3 and TRBJ2-3): GAGVSQTPSNKVTEKGKYVELRCDPISGHTALYWYRQSLGQGPEFLIYFQGTGAADDSGLPNDRFFAVRPEGSVSTLKIQRTERGDSAVYLCASSLVGGGTDTQYFGPGTRLTVL.

V usage is TRBV2 and J usage is TRBJ1-5, with D uncertain. Between the trimmed V and J ends, which lost 4 bases and 1 base, there was a span of 2 bases. In germline, CDR1 is SNHLY, CDR2 FYNNEI. The CDR3 runs to 12 residues. The CDR3 DNA is TGTGCCAGCAGTGGCAGCAATCAGCCCCAGCATTTT. Translation: CASSGSNQPQHF. Complete variable domain (other parts from reference TRBV2 and TRBJ1-5): EPEVTQTPSHQVTQMGQEVILRCVPISNHLYFYWYRQILGQKVEFLVSFYNNEISEKSEIFDDQFSVERPDGSNFTLKIRSTKLEDSAMYFCASSGSNQPQHFGDGTRLSIL.

The chain couples TRBV10-3 to TRBJ1-5; D may be TRBD1 (6 bases). Trimming removed 8 bases at V and 6 bases at J, with 11 bases between. The CDR3 consists of 12 residues. Germline CDR1 is ENHRY and CDR2 is SYGVKD. CDR3 residues: CAISGGRQPQHF. The CDR3 DNA is TGTGCCATCTCGGGGGGGCGTCAGCCCCAGCATTTT.

The chain couples TRBV28 to TRBJ1-6; no clear D. The CDR3 has 19 amino acids. From germline, CDR1 is MDHEN and CDR2 SYDVKM. The V and J ends lost 1 base and 0 bases respectively, with 16 bases between them. The CDR3 DNA reads as TGTGCCAGCAGTTTATTGAGGCATGCGTTCTACTCCTATAATTCACCCCTCCACTTT. This codes for CASSLLRHAFYSYNSPLHF. The complete variable domain, with remaining parts taken from reference TRBV28 and TRBJ1-6, reads DVKVTQSSRYLVKRTGEKVFLECVQDMDHENMFWYRQDPGLGLRLIYFSYDVKMKEKGDIPEGYSVSREKKERFSLILESASTNQTSMYLCASSLLRHAFYSYNSPLHFGNGTRLTVT.